This entry features one T cell receptor beta chain sequence. Its antigen remains unidentified. Primers: 60 Vbeta forward and 13 Jbeta reverse. This table comes from immunoSEQ multiplex PCR, and its TCRdb copy is limited to in-frame clones, with some not included. The sample shows approximately 210,000 clones, more than 75% of them seen only once. The record originates from a study of cytomegalovirus exposure and HLA in healthy donors. General study results and limits: TCR beta chains associated with HLA were, in a later analysis, more clonally expanded than equally common others. HLA alleles were associated with some 16,000 TCR beta sequences in a later analysis at 0.05 false discovery rate. Researchers reported in a later analysis that a missense DCLRE1C variant was tied to TCR beta V- and J-gene trimming.

The CDR3 is 15 amino acids. V was shortened by 4 bases and J by 7 bases, with 20 bases between the two germline ends. Germline CDR1 and CDR2: SGHTA and FQGTGA. The sequence was obtained from a woman between 18 and 30 years old in good health and CMV-seronegative. The sequenced material came from PBMCs. The rearrangement joins TRBV7-3 to TRBJ2-7, with a possible D match to TRBD2 (6 bases). CDR3 protein: CASSSGGGIGEEQYF. Written as DNA, the CDR3 is TGTGCCAGCAGCTCCGGCGGCGGGATAGGAGAAGAGCAGTACTTC.